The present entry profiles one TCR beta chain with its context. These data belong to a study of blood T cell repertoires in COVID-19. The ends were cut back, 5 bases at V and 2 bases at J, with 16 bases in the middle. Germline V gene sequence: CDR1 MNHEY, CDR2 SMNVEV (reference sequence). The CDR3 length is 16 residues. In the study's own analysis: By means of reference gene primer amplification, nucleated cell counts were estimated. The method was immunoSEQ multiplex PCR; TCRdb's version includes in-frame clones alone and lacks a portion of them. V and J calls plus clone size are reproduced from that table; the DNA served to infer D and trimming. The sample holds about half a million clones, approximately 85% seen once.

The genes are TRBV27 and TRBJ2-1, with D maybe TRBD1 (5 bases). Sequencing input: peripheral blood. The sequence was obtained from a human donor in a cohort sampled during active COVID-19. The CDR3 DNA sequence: TGTGCCAGCAGTGGGCAGGGTACCGGCCCCTACAATGAGCAGTTCTTC. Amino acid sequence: CASSGQGTGPYNEQFF.